The sequence of this T cell receptor beta chain was determined in a study of control samples from healthy donors and cancer patients. Repertoires were generated with immunoSEQ multiplex PCR, while TCRdb's copy carries only in-frame clones and drops some. The sample carries about 190,000 clones, 90% to 95% recorded once. The CDR3 totals 16 residues. Germline V gene data show CDR1 as MNHEY and CDR2 as SVGAGI. Trimming at V came to 2 bases and at J to 0 bases, leaving 4 bases not matched to a gene. This sequence originates from a man in his thirties or forties in good health. V gene TRBV6-5 combines with J gene TRBJ2-3; 8 bases fit TRBD2. Sequencing was performed on blood. The CDR3 protein is CASSYGAGVSTDTQYF. CDR3 DNA: TGTGCCAGCAGTTACGGAGCGGGGGTTAGCACAGATACGCAGTATTTT.